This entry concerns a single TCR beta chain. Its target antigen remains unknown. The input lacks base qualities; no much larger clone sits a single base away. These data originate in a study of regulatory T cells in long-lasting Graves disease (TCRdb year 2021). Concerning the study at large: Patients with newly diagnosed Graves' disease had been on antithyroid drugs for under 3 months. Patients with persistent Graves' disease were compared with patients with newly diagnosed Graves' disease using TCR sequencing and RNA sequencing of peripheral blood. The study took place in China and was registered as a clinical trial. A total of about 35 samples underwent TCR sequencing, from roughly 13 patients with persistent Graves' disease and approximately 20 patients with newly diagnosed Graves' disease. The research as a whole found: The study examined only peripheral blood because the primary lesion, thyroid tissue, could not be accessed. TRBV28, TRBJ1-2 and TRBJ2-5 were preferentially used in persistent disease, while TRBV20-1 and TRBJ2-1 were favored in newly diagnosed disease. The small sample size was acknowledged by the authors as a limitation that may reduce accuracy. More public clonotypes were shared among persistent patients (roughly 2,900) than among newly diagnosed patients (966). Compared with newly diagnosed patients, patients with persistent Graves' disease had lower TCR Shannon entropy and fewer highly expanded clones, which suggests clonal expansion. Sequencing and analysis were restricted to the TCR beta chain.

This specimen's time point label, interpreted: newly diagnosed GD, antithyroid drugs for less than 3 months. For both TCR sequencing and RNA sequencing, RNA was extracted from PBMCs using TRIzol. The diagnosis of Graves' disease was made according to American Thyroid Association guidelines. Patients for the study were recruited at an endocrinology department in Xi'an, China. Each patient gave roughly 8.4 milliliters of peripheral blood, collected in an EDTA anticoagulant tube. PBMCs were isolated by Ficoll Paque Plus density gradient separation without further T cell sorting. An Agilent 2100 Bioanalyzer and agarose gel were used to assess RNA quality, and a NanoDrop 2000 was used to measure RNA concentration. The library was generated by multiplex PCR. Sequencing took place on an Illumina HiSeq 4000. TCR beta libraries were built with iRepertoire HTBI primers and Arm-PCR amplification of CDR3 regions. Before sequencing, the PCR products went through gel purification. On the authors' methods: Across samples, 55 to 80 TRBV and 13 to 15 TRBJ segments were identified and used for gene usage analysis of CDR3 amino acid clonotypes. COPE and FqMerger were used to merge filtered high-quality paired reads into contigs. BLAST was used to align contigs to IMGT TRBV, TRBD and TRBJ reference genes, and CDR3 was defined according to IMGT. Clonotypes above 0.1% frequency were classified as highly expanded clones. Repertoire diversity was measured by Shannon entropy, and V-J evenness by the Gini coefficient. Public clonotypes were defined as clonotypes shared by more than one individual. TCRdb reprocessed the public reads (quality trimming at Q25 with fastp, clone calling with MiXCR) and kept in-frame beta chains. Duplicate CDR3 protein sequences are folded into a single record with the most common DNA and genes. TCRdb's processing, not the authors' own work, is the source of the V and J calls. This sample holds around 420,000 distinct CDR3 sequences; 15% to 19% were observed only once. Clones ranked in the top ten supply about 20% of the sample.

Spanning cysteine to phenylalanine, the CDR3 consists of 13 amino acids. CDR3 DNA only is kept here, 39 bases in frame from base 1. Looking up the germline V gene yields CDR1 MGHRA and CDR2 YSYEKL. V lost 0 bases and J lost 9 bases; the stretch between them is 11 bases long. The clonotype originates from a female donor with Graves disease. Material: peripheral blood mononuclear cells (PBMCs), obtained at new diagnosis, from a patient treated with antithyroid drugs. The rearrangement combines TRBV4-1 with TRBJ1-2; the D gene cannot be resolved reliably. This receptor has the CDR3 CASSQDPRESYTF. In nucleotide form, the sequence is TGCGCCAGCAGCCAAGATCCACGCGAGAGCTACACCTTC.